This TCR beta chain originates from a study of regulatory T cells in long-lasting Graves disease. Time point given: newly diagnosed GD, antithyroid drugs for less than 3 months. TCR sequences were obtained from RNA taken from PBMCs. Both iRepertoire HTBI primers and Arm-PCR of CDR3 regions were used to build the TCR beta libraries. TCRdb reprocessed the multiplex PCR reads via MiXCR and lists one record per CDR3 protein. This table has roughly 610,000 distinct CDR3 sequences, roughly 15% appearing once. Germline CDR1 reads LNHDA; CDR2 reads SQIVND (reference sequence). CDR3 length: 12 amino acids. These data were also reused for a study on T cells in Graves' hyperthyroidism and ophthalmopathy.

The gene calls are TRBV19 and TRBJ1-3; no clear D gene. The sequence was obtained from a woman younger than 45 with Graves disease. The source was peripheral blood mononuclear cells (PBMCs), collected at new diagnosis, from a patient treated with antithyroid drugs. DNA of the CDR3: TGTTCCGCGTCTGACTCTGGAAACACCATATATTTT. Protein: CSASDSGNTIYF.